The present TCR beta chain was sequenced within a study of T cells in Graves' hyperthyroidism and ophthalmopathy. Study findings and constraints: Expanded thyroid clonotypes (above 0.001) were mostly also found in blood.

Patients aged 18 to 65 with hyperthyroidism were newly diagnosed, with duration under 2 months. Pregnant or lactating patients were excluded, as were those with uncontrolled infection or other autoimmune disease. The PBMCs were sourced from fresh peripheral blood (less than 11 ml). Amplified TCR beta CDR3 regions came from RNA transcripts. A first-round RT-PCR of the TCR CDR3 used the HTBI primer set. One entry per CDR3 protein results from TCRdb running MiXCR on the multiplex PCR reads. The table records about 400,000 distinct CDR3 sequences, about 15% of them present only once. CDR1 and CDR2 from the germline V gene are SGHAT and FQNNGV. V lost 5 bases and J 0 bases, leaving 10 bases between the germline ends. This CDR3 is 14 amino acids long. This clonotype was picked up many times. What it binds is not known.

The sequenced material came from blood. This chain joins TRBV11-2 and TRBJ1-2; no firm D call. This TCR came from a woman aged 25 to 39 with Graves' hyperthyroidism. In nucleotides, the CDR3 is TGTGCCAGCAGCATGGATGGGACTAACTATGGCTACACCTTC. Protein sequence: CASSMDGTNYGYTF.